Listed here are 18 T cell receptor beta chains from one sample, sequenced in a study of OX40 agonist ivuxolimab in advanced cancers. The assay was immunoSEQ multiplex PCR, and TCRdb's table has in-frame clones only and misses some. The repertoire holds about 31,000 clones, 75% to 90% seen once, with 35% to 40% in the top ten. The specimen was CD4+ or CD8+ T cells sorted from blood, collected in a trial of the OX40 agonist ivuxolimab. Source of these receptors: an adult with an advanced solid tumor such as melanoma, head and neck, liver or kidney cancer.

The V gene is TRBV9, the J gene TRBJ1-2; D call uncertain. V lost 4 bases to trimming and J lost 0 bases, with 7 bases between them. Germline lookup yields CDR1 SGDLS and CDR2 YYNGEE. The length of the CDR3 is 13 residues. The CDR3 sequence is CASSSAANYGYTF. Here the CDR3 DNA reads TGTGCCAGCAGCTCCGCGGCTAACTATGGCTACACCTTC.

This chain links TRBV6-5 with TRBJ1-2; TRBD1 is a possible D gene (5 bases). The germline CDR1 and CDR2 sequences are MNHEY and SVGAGI. The CDR3 has 13 residues. Trimming took 4 bases from V and 4 from J, leaving 10 bases between them. The CDR3: CASSFSGGYGYTF. CDR3 nucleotide sequence: TGTGCCAGCAGTTTTTCGGGGGGCTATGGCTACACCTTC.

The chain carries TRBV4-2 and TRBJ2-5; 10 positions match TRBD2. Germline V gene data show CDR1 as LGHNA and CDR2 as YNFKEQ. The CDR3 contains 18 residues. V was pared by 3 bases and J by 4 bases, with 14 bases of the junction left unmatched. Here the CDR3 DNA reads TGTGCCAGCAGCCAGCGGTTTGTTGCTAGCGGGAGTGGAGAGACCCAGTACTTC. It codes for CASSQRFVASGSGETQYF.

The V and J genes are TRBV5-1 and TRBJ2-7; 8 bases fit TRBD1. Trimming at V came to 2 bases and at J to 5 bases, leaving 6 bases not matched to a gene. Germline-derived CDR1 and CDR2 are SGHRS and YFSETQ. The CDR3 extends over 14 amino acids. CDR3 sequence reads: CASSFQQGGDEQYF. In nucleotides, the CDR3 is TGCGCCAGCAGCTTTCAACAGGGGGGCGACGAGCAGTACTTC.

The V gene is TRBV2, the J gene TRBJ2-5, with 10 bases lining up with TRBD1. Trimming took 4 bases from V and 5 from J; bases not matched to a gene: 4. This CDR3 has 14 residues. The germline V gene has CDR1 SNHLY and CDR2 FYNNEI. The CDR3: CASSGGTGVETQYF. CDR3 coding DNA: TGTGCCAGCAGTGGGGGGACAGGGGTGGAGACCCAGTACTTC.

The V gene is TRBV25-1, the J gene TRBJ2-1, with TRBD2 matching over 12 bases. V lost 5 bases and J lost 6; bases outside the gene matches: 8. Germline CDR1 is MGHDK and CDR2 is SYGVNS. There are 16 residues in the CDR3. The CDR3 loop reads CASSPTGTSGFNEQFF. CDR3 in DNA: TGTGCCAGCAGTCCGACCGGGACTAGCGGGTTCAATGAGCAGTTCTTC. The whole variable domain, remainder taken from reference TRBV25-1 and TRBJ2-1, is EADIYQTPRYLVIGTGKKITLECSQTMGHDKMYWYQQDPGMELHLIHYSYGVNSTEKGDLSSESTVSRIRTEHFPLTLESARPSHTSQYLCASSPTGTSGFNEQFFGPGTRLTVL.

This clone has just one count. The V call is TRBV6-5, the J call TRBJ1-6; 11 bases match TRBD1. Germline-derived CDR1 and CDR2 are MNHEY and SVGAGI. CDR3 length: 15 amino acids. The ends lost 5 bases at V and 8 bases at J; junction bases unmatched: 5. The CDR3 DNA reads TGTGCCAGCAGTCCCGGACAGGGGGCCTATTCACCCCTCCACTTT. Its protein is CASSPGQGAYSPLHF.

The chain has TRBV6-5 and TRBJ1-2, with D possibly being TRBD1 (5 bases). V was cut by 3 bases and J by 4 bases, with 15 bases left in between. Germline CDR1 is MNHEY and CDR2 is SVGAGI. The CDR3 sequence is 15 residues long. The CDR3 protein is CASSYGEGWIYGYTF. The CDR3 bases are TGTGCCAGCAGTTATGGGGAGGGGTGGATCTATGGCTACACCTTC.

This chain joins TRBV6-5 and TRBJ2-2, with 9 bases fitting TRBD1. Germline V gene lookup returns CDR1 MNHEY and CDR2 SVGAGI. Germline trimming cut 6 bases from V and 3 bases from J; bases unmatched to any gene: 5. The CDR3 has 15 amino acids. CDR3 nucleotide sequence: TGTGCCAGCAGACCCGGGACAGGGTACACCGGGGAGCTGTTTTTT. Amino acid sequence: CASRPGTGYTGELFF.

This clone was seen only a few times. This sequence joins TRBV25-1 and TRBJ2-2, with TRBD1 matching over 7 bases. This CDR3 region has 14 residues. Germline CDR1 is MGHDK and CDR2 is SYGVNS. Unmatched junction bases numbered 5, after V lost 5 bases and J lost 5 bases. The CDR3: CASSSQGETGELFF. In DNA form, the CDR3 reads TGTGCCAGCAGTAGCCAGGGGGAAACCGGGGAGCTGTTTTTT.

The chain recombines TRBV27 with TRBJ2-7, with 8 bases identical to TRBD2. Germline V gene sequence: CDR1 MNHEY, CDR2 SMNVEV (reference sequence). The CDR3 runs 15 residues. J gave up 2 bases and V 2 bases, and 5 bases lay outside the gene matches. DNA for the CDR3: TGTGCCAGCAGTTTACGGGAGGGCCTTGCCTACGAGCAGTACTTC. Its protein is CASSLREGLAYEQYF.

The V call is TRBV5-4, the J call TRBJ2-7; D remains unclear. The CDR3 is 13 residues long. Germline CDR1 SGHNT, CDR2 YYREEE (reference sequence). V was shortened by 4 bases and J by 7 bases, with 15 bases between the two germline ends. The CDR3 DNA follows: TGTGCCAGCAGCCCCGGTGCCCCTGAAGAGCAGTACTTC. As protein: CASSPGAPEEQYF.

CDR3 amino acids: CASSLNSGTHYEQYF. CDR3 bases: TGTGCCAGCAGCTTAAACTCCGGGACTCACTACGAGCAGTACTTC. The chain recombines TRBV7-3 with TRBJ2-7, with a possible D match to TRBD2 (6 bases). CDR1 SGHTA and CDR2 FQGTGA come from the germline V gene. With 1 base removed from V and 3 bases from J, the gap between germline ends came to 13 bases. This CDR3 has 15 residues. Drawing the rest from reference TRBV7-3 and TRBJ2-7, the complete variable domain is GAGVSQTPSNKVTEKGKYVELRCDPISGHTALYWYRQSLGQGPEFLIYFQGTGAADDSGLPNDRFFAVRPEGSVSTLKIQRTERGDSAVYLCASSLNSGTHYEQYFGPGTRLTVT.

CDR3 in amino acids: CASSIGPGVTQYF. CDR3 nucleotides: TGTGCCAGTAGTATAGGGCCTGGGGTTACGCAGTATTTT. The chain links TRBV19 to TRBJ2-3; D is unclear. Germline V gives CDR1 LNHDA, CDR2 SQIVND (reference sequence). This CDR3 is 13 amino acids long. Trimming removed 1 base from V and 8 bases from J, with 10 bases in between.

This clone was detected only a few times. The rearrangement links TRBV6-1 to TRBJ2-3; no reliable D call. V was trimmed by 2 bases and J by 0 bases, leaving 3 bases between them. Germline loops: CDR1 MNHNS, CDR2 SASEGT. The CDR3 covers 13 residues. CDR3 amino acids: CASSEWSTDTQYF. The CDR3 coding sequence is TGTGCCAGCAGTGAATGGAGCACAGATACGCAGTATTTT.

J is TRBJ1-1 and V is TRBV9, with D hard to call. Deletions cut 0 bases from V and 1 base from J, with 10 bases between. The germline CDR1 and CDR2 sequences are SGDLS and YYNGEE. The CDR3 is 15 residues long. CDR3 in amino acids: CASSVAGNSNTEAFF. The DNA of the CDR3 is TGTGCCAGCAGCGTAGCCGGGAACTCGAACACTGAAGCTTTCTTT. The complete variable domain, with remaining parts taken from reference TRBV9 and TRBJ1-1, reads DSGVTQTPKHLITATGQRVTLRCSPRSGDLSVYWYQQSLDQGLQFLIQYYNGEERAKGNILERFSAQQFPDLHSELNLSSLELGDSALYFCASSVAGNSNTEAFFGQGTRLTVV.

The genes are TRBV9 and TRBJ2-1, with D possibly being TRBD1 (6 bases). The CDR3 covers 13 residues. V was trimmed by 4 bases and J by 8 bases, leaving 13 bases between them. The V gene's germline CDR1 is SGDLS and CDR2 YYNGEE. The CDR3 loop is CASSSQGVDEQFF. As DNA, the CDR3 is TGTGCCAGCAGCTCACAGGGAGTCGATGAGCAGTTCTTC.

This clone was counted between two and nine times. The rearrangement links TRBV6-4 to TRBJ1-5, with a possible D match to TRBD1 (5 bases). Trimming removed 5 bases at V and 3 bases at J, with 8 bases between. Germline V lookup: CDR1 MRHNA, CDR2 SNTAGT. This CDR3 is 13 amino acids long. The CDR3: CASSPDNNQPQHF. In DNA form, the CDR3 reads TGTGCCAGCAGTCCGGACAACAATCAGCCCCAGCATTTT.